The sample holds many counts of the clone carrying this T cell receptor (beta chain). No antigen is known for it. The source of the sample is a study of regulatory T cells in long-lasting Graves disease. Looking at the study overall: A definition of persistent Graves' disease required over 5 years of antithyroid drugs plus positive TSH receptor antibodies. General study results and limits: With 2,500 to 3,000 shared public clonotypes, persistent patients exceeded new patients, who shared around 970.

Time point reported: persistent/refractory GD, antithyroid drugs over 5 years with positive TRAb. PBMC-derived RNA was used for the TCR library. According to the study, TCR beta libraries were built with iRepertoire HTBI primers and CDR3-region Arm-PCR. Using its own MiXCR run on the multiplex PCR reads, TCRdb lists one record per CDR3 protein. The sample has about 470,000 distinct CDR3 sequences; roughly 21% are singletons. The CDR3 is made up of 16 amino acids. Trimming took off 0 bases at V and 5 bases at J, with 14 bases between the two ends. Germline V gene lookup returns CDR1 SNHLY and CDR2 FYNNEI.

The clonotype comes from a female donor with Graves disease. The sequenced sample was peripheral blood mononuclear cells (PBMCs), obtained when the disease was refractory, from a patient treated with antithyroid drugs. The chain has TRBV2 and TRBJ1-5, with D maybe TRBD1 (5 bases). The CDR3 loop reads CASSEALLGPDQPQHF. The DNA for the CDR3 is TGTGCCAGCAGTGAAGCGCTTCTGGGGCCTGATCAGCCCCAGCATTTT.